The TCR beta chain described here comes from a study of T cell repertoires in cytomegalovirus infection. Study in general: CMV infection plus the matching HLA type was flagged by public TCR beta signatures. Overall study results and limits: Of the TCR beta families, the public ones yielded a cumulative frequency that identified carriers of CMV plus the relevant HLA. HLA-C-restricted CMV clonotypes gave the most frequent clonotype in two of eight donors.

Trimming removed 4 bases from V and 1 base from J, with 7 bases in between. The CDR3 length is 13 residues. Germline V CDR1 and CDR2: ENHRY, SYGVKD. TCRdb processed the reads anew with MiXCR; each CDR3 protein has one entry. The table includes 150,000 to 190,000 distinct CDR3 sequences, 20% to 30% detected once. This clonotype turned up a few times. The antigen is unknown. The chain links TRBV10-3 to TRBJ1-1; TRBD1 might be the D (5 bases). The specimen sequenced was PBMCs. This TCR was recovered from a human donor in good health (CMV status not recorded). Some clones in this sample may be carry-over from other donors' samples. The CDR3 is CAISVRGNTEAFF. The CDR3, as DNA: TGTGCCATCAGTGTGAGGGGGAACACTGAAGCTTTCTTT.